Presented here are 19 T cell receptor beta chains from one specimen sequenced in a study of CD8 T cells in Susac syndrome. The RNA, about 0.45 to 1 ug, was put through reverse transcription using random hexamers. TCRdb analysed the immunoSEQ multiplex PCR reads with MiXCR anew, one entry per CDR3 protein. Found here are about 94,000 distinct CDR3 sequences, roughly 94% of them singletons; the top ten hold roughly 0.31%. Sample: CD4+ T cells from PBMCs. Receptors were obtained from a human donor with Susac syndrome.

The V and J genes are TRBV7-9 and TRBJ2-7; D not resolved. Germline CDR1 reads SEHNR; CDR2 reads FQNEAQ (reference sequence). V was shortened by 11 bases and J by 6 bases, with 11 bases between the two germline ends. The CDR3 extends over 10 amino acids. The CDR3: CAAGQFEQYF. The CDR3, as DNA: TGTGCCGCCGGGCAGTTCGAGCAGTACTTC.

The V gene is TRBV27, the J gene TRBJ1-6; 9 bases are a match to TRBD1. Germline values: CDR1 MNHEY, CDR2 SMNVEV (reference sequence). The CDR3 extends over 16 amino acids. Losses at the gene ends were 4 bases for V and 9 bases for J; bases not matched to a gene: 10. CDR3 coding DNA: TGTGCCAGCAGTTCCCTCCAGACAGGGGGGTTTTCACCCCTCCACTTT. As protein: CASSSLQTGGFSPLHF.

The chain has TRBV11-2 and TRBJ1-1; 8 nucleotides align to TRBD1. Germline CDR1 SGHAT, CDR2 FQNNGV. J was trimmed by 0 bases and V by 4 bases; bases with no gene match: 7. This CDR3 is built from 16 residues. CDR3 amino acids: CASSSRDRYLNTEAFF. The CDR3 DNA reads TGTGCCAGCAGCTCCCGGGACAGGTATTTGAACACTGAAGCTTTCTTT. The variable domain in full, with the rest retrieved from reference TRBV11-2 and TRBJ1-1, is EAGVAQSPRYKIIEKRQSVAFWCNPISGHATLYWYQQILGQGPKLLIQFQNNGVVDDSQLPKDRFSAERLKGVDSTLKIQPAKLEDSAVYLCASSSRDRYLNTEAFFGQGTRLTVV.

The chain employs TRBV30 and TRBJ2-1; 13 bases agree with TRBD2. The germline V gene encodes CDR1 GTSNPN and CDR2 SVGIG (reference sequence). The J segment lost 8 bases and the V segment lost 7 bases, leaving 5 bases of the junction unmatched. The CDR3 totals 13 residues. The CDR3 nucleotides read TGTGCCTCCCGGACTAGCGGGGGAGATGAGCAGTTCTTC. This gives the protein CASRTSGGDEQFF.

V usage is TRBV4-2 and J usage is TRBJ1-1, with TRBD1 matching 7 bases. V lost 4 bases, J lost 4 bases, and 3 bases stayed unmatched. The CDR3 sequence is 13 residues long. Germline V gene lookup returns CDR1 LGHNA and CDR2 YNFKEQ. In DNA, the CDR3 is TGTGCCAGCAGCCGGACAGGTTCCACTGAAGCTTTCTTT. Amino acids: CASSRTGSTEAFF.

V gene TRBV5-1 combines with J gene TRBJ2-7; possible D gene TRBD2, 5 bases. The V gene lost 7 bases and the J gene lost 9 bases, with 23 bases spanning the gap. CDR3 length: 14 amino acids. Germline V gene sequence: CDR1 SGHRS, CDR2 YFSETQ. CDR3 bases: TGCGCCAGCCGCATCGGGGATTCTCTCTTAGGGCAGTACTTC. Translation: CASRIGDSLLGQYF. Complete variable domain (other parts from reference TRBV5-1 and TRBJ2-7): KAGVTQTPRYLIKTRGQQVTLSCSPISGHRSVSWYQQTPGQGLQFLFEYFSETQRNKGNFPGRFSGRQFSNSRSEMNVSTLELGDSALYLCASRIGDSLLGQYFGPGTRLTVT.

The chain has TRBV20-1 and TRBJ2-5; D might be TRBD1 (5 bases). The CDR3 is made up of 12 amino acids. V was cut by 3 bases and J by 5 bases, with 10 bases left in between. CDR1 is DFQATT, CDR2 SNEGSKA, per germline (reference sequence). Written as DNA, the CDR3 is TGCAGTGCTAGGCCCTCAGGGGAGACCCAGTACTTC. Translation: CSARPSGETQYF.

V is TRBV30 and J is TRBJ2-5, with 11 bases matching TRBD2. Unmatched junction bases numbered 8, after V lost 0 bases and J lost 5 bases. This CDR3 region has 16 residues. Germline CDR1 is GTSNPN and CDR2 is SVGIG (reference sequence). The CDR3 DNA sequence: TGTGCCTGGAGTGTAATGTCTAGCGGGGGGCTTGAGACCCAGTACTTC. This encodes CAWSVMSSGGLETQYF.

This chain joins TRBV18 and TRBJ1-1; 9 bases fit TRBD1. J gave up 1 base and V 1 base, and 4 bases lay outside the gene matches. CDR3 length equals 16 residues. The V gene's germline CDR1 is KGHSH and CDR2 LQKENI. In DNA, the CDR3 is TGTGCCAGCTCACCACGGACAGGGGTGGGGAACACTGAAGCTTTCTTT. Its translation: CASSPRTGVGNTEAFF.

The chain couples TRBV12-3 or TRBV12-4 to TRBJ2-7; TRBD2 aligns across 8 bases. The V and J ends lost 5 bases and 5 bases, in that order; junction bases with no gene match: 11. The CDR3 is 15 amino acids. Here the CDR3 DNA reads TGTGCCAGCAGTCCTCCTATAAGAGCGGGGGACGAGCAGTACTTC. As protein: CASSPPIRAGDEQYF.

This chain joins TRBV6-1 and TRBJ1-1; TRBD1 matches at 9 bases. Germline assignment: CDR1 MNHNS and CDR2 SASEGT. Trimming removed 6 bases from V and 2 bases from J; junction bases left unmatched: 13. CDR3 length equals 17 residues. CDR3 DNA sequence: TGTGCCAGCAGAATACCACGGGACAGGGACTTTAACACTGAAGCTTTCTTT. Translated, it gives CASRIPRDRDFNTEAFF.

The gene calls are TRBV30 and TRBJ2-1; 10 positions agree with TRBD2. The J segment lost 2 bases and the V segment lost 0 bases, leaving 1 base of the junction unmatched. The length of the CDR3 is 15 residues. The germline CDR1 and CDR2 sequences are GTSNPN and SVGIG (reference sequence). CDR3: CAWSVTSGAYNEQFF. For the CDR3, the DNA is TGTGCCTGGAGTGTAACTAGCGGGGCCTACAATGAGCAGTTCTTC.

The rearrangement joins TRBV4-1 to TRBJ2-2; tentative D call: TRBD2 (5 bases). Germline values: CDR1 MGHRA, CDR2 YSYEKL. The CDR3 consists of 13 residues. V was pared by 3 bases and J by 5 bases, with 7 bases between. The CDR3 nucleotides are TGCGCCAGCAGCCAGTGGACTACCGGGGAGCTGTTTTTT. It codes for CASSQWTTGELFF.

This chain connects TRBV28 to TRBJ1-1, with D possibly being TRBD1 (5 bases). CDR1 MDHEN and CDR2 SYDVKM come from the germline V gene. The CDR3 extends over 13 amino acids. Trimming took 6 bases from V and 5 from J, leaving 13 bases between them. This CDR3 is CASRASGATEAFF. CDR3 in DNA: TGTGCCAGCAGGGCCTCCGGGGCAACTGAAGCTTTCTTT.

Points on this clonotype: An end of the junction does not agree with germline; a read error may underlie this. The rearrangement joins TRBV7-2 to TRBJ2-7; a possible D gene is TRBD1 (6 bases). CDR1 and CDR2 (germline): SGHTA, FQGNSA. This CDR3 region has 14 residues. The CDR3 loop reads CASSSDRSGAVRDF. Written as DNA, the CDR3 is TGTGCCAGCAGCTCCGACAGGAGCGGTGCTGTTCGGGACTTC.

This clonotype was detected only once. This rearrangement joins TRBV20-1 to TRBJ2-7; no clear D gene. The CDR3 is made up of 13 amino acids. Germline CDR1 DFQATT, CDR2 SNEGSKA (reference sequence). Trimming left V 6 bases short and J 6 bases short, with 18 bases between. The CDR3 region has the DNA TGCAGTGCCGTCGGACGAGCCGGCCGCGAGCAGTACTTC. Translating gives CSAVGRAGREQYF.

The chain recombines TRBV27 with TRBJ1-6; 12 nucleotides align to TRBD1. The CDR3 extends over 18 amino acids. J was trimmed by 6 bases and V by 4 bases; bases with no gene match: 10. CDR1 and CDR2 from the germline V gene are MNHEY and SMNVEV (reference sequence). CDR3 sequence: CASSSRDRGRVGNSPLHF. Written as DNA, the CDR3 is TGTGCCAGCAGTTCCCGGGACAGGGGGCGAGTGGGTAATTCACCCCTCCACTTT.

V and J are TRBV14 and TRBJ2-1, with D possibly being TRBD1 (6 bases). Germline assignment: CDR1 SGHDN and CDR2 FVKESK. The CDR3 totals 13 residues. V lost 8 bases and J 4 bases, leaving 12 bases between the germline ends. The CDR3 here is CASSYGQYNEQFF. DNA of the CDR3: TGTGCCAGCTCCTATGGACAGTACAATGAGCAGTTCTTC.

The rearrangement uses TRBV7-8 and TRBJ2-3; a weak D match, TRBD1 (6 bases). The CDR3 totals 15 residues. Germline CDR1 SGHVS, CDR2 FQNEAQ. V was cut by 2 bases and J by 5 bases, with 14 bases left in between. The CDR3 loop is CASSLFSGEKDTQYF. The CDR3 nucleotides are TGTGCCAGCAGCTTATTCTCAGGGGAGAAAGATACGCAGTATTTT.